Following are 10 T cell receptor beta chains from one sample sequenced in a study of immune evolution from preneoplasia to lung adenocarcinoma. Sequencing was performed with immunoSEQ multiplex PCR; in TCRdb, only in-frame clones are kept and a portion is missing. The profile shows 25,000 or so clones, about 74% of them singletons. The sample consisted of FFPE invasive lung adenocarcinoma tissue. The receptor set was obtained from a person in their 60s with invasive lung adenocarcinoma. Some clones in this sample may be carry-over from other donors' samples.

The sample holds a few counts of this clone. The rearrangement joins TRBV19 to TRBJ1-5; D unclear. CDR1 LNHDA and CDR2 SQIVND come from the germline V gene (reference sequence). Trimming took 1 base from V and 4 from J, leaving 8 bases between them. The length of the CDR3 is 14 residues. The CDR3: CASSIGARNQPQHF. The CDR3 DNA reads as TGTGCCAGTAGTATAGGAGCCAGGAATCAGCCCCAGCATTTT.

The CDR3 DNA is TGTGCCAGCAGTATTAATCTCAGGCAGGAGGCGTTCTTC. Translation gives CASSINLRQEAFF. The chain links TRBV7-2 to TRBJ2-1, with a possible D match to TRBD2 (5 bases). CDR1 and CDR2 (germline): SGHTA, FQGNSA. The CDR3 is 13 amino acids. Trimming took off 6 bases at V and 15 bases at J, with 21 bases between the two ends. Filled out from reference TRBV7-2 and TRBJ2-1, the complete variable domain reads GAGVSQSPSNKVTEKGKDVELRCDPISGHTALYWYRQSLGQGLEFLIYFQGNSAPDKSGLPSDRFSAERTGGSVSTLTIQRTQQEDSAVYLCASSINLRQEAFFGPGTRLTVL.

The chain combines TRBV15 with TRBJ2-5; 9 bases fit TRBD2. The CDR3 is 17 amino acids. Germline assignment: CDR1 LNHNV and CDR2 YYDKDF (reference sequence). V gave up 1 base and J gave up 2 bases; unmatched junction bases: 8. The CDR3 sequence is CATSRGLAGVEQETQYF. The DNA of the CDR3 is TGTGCCACCAGCAGAGGGTTAGCGGGAGTTGAACAAGAGACCCAGTACTTC.

The rearrangement uses TRBV4-2 and TRBJ2-7; 10 bases are shared with TRBD2. Germline CDR1 is LGHNA and CDR2 is YNFKEQ. This CDR3 has 16 amino acids. V lost 0 bases to trimming and J lost 4 bases; unmatched junction nucleotides: 6. The CDR3 region is CASSQDSSGREYEQYF. CDR3 bases: TGTGCCAGCAGCCAAGACTCTAGCGGGAGAGAATACGAGCAGTACTTC.

The gene calls are TRBV6-6 and TRBJ2-1; D gene uncertain. V gave up 7 bases and J gave up 0 bases, with 13 bases separating them. Germline CDR1 is MNHNY and CDR2 is SVGAGI (reference sequence). This CDR3 spans 15 amino acids. The CDR3 coding sequence is TGTGCCAGCATAGGGTTCCGAAGCTCCTACAATGAGCAGTTCTTC. It translates to CASIGFRSSYNEQFF.

This chain connects TRBV6-1 to TRBJ1-2; D is ambiguous. V gave up 3 bases and J gave up 7 bases, with 15 bases separating them. The CDR3 extends over 14 amino acids. CDR1 is MNHNS and CDR2 is SASEGT in the germline V gene. CDR3 region: CASSDGRRSGGYTF. The DNA of the CDR3 is TGTGCCAGCAGTGACGGCAGAAGGTCGGGTGGCTACACCTTC.

The V gene is TRBV15, the J gene TRBJ1-4, with D hard to call. The germline V gene has CDR1 LNHNV and CDR2 YYDKDF (reference sequence). Trimming took 0 bases from V and 5 from J, leaving 10 bases between them. This CDR3 is built from 15 residues. This chain's CDR3 is CATSRDWARNEKLFF. The CDR3 nucleotides are TGTGCCACCAGCAGAGATTGGGCCAGAAATGAAAAACTGTTTTTT.

This rearrangement joins TRBV4-2 to TRBJ2-2; TRBD2 matches at 7 bases. CDR1 is LGHNA and CDR2 is YNFKEQ in the germline V gene. The CDR3 is made up of 16 amino acids. Losses at the gene ends were 1 base for V and 5 bases for J; bases not matched to a gene: 7. CDR3 loop: CASSQVWAGETGELFF. The CDR3 DNA reads TGTGCCAGCAGCCAAGTCTGGGCGGGGGAAACCGGGGAGCTGTTTTTT.

The rearrangement joins TRBV29-1 to TRBJ2-7; 7 bases are shared with TRBD1. The CDR3 runs 11 residues. Trimming at V came to 5 bases and at J to 12 bases, leaving 10 bases not matched to a gene. The germline V gene encodes CDR1 SQVTM and CDR2 ANQGSEA. The CDR3 bases are TGCAGCGTTAACCAGGGGGAAGATGGGTACTTC. Its translation is CSVNQGEDGYF.

This chain uses TRBV27 with TRBJ2-3, with TRBD2 matching 9 bases. Germline assignment: CDR1 MNHEY and CDR2 SMNVEV (reference sequence). CDR3 size: 15 residues. J was trimmed by 0 bases and V by 6 bases; bases with no gene match: 4. This CDR3 is CASSSTSGSTDTQYF. Here the CDR3 DNA reads TGTGCCAGCAGCTCGACTAGCGGAAGCACAGATACGCAGTATTTT.